Included here is one T cell receptor (beta chain) sequence, with context. The repertoire was sequenced with immunoSEQ multiplex PCR; TCRdb's copy has only in-frame clones and lacks some. The table lists tens of thousands of clones, 91% of them singletons. This CDR3 is built from 14 residues. Looked up from germline, CDR1 is SGHAT and CDR2 is FQNNGV. V was trimmed by 1 base and J by 1 base, leaving 6 bases between them. This entry belongs to a study of technical replicates of blood from a few donors. The sequencing sample was made of T cells isolated from PBMCs. This TCR derives from a human donor in good health. Some clones in this sample may be carry-over from other donors' samples. The rearrangement joins TRBV11-2 to TRBJ2-3; no clear D gene. The CDR3 reads CASSLGRGTDTQYF. DNA for the CDR3: TGTGCCAGCAGCTTAGGGAGAGGCACAGATACGCAGTATTTT.